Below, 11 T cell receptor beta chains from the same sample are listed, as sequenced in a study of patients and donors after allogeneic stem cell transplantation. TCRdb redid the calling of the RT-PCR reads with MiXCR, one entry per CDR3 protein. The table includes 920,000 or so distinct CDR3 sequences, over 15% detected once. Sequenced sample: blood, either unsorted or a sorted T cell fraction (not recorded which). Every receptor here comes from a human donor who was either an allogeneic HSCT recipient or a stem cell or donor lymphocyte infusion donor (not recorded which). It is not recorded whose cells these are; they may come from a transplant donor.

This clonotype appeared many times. CDR3 sequence reads: CASSLTSGSSEQFF. As DNA, the CDR3 is TGCGCCAGCAGCTTGACTAGCGGGAGCAGTGAGCAGTTCTTC. The chain is built from TRBV5-1 and TRBJ2-1, with 11 bases fitting TRBD2. Germline-derived CDR1 and CDR2 are SGHRS and YFSETQ. J gave up 9 bases and V 1 base, and 3 bases lay outside the gene matches. This CDR3 comprises 14 residues.

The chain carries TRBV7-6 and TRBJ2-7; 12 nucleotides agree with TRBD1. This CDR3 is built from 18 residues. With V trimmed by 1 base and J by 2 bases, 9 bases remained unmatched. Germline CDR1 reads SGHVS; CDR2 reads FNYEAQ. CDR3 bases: TGTGCCAGCAGCTTAGGCCCGGGACAGGGGGCCATACCCTACGAGCAGTACTTC. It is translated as CASSLGPGQGAIPYEQYF. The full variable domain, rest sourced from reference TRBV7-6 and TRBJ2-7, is GAGVSQSPRYKVTKRGQDVALRCDPISGHVSLYWYRQALGQGPEFLTYFNYEAQQDKSGLPNDRFSAERPEGSISTLTIQRTEQRDSAMYRCASSLGPGQGAIPYEQYFGPGTRLTVT.

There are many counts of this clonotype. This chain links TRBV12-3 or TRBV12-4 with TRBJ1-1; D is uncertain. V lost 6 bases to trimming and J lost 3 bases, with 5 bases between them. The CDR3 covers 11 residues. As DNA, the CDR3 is TGTGCCAGCAGCCGATACACTGAAGCTTTCTTT. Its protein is CASSRYTEAFF.

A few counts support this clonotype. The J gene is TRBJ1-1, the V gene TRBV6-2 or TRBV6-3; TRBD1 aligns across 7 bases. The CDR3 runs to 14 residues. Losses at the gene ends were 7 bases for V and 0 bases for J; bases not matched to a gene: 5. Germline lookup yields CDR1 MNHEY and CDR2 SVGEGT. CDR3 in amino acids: CASNRQGVNTEAFF. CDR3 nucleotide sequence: TGTGCCAGCAACCGACAGGGAGTGAACACTGAAGCTTTCTTT.

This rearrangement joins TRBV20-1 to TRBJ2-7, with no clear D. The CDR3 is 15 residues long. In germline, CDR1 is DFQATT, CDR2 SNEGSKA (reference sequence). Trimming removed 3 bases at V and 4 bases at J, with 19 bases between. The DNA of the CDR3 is TGCAGTGCTAGGCACCCCGGAGCACCAATTTACGAGCAGTACTTC. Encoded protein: CSARHPGAPIYEQYF.

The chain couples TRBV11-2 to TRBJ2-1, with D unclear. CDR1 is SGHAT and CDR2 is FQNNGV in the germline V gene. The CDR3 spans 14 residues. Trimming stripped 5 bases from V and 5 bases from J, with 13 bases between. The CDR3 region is CASSLLSGNNEQFF. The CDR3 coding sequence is TGTGCCAGCAGCCTCCTCAGTGGAAACAATGAGCAGTTCTTC.

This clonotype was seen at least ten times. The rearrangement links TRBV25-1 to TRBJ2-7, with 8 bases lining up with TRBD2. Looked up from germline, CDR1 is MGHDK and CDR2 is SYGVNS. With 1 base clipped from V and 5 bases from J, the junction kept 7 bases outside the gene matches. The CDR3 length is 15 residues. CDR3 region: CASSEWGTRAHEQYF. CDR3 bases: TGTGCCAGCAGTGAATGGGGGACTAGGGCCCACGAGCAGTACTTC.

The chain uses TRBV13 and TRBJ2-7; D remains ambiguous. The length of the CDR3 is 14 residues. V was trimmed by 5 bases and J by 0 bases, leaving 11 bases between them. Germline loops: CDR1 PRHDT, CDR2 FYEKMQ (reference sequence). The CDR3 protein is CASSPWEVSYEQYF. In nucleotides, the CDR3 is TGTGCCAGCAGCCCTTGGGAAGTCTCCTACGAGCAGTACTTC.

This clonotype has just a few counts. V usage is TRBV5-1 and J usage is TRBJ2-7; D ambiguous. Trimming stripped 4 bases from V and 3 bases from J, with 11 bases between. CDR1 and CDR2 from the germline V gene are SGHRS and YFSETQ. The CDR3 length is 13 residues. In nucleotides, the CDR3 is TGCGCCAGCAGCCCCGAAATCGGCTACGAGCAGTACTTC. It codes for CASSPEIGYEQYF.

CDR3 residues: CATSDPSGSISGELFF. The CDR3 DNA reads as TGTGCCACCAGTGATCCCAGCGGGAGTATCTCCGGGGAGCTGTTTTTT. The genes are TRBV24-1 and TRBJ2-2, with TRBD2 matching over 8 bases. Germline V gene lookup returns CDR1 KGHDR and CDR2 SFDVKD. J lost 6 bases, V lost 3 bases, and 8 bases had no gene match. This CDR3 is built from 16 residues.

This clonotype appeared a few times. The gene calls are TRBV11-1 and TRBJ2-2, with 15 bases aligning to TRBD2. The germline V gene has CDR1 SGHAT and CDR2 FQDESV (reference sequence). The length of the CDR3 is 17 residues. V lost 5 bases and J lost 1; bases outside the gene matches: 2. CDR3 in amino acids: CASSRTSGGVNTGELFF. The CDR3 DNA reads TGTGCCAGCAGCAGGACTAGCGGGGGGGTGAACACCGGGGAGCTGTTTTTT.